Described below is a single TCR beta chain sequence and its context. The antigen remains unidentified. This table comes from immunoSEQ multiplex PCR, and its TCRdb copy is limited to in-frame clones, with some not included. The table records roughly 48,000 clones, around 90% of them present only once. The source of the sample is a study of OX40 agonist ivuxolimab in advanced cancers. Overall study: Subjects had a mean age of roughly 57 years, with a range of about 20 to 85; almost 85% were male. General study findings and limits: Mean expanded clone counts were higher in CD8+ than CD4+ T cells. Among patients with partial responses at 0.1-3.0 mg/kg, clonal expansion was among the lowest.

Germline-derived CDR1 and CDR2 are SGDLS and YYNGEE. The CDR3 totals 15 residues. The V and J ends lost 0 bases and 2 bases, in that order; junction bases with no gene match: 3. The chain has TRBV9 and TRBJ2-5, with TRBD2 matching over 8 bases. This TCR derives from an adult with an advanced solid tumor such as melanoma, head and neck, liver or kidney cancer. The sample here was CD4+ or CD8+ T cells sorted from blood, taken in a trial of the OX40 agonist ivuxolimab. Written as DNA, the CDR3 is TGTGCCAGCAGCGTAGTAGCGGGGTCTCAAGAGACCCAGTACTTC. It is translated as CASSVVAGSQETQYF.